This T cell receptor (beta chain) was captured by sequencing in a study of blood T cell repertoires in COVID-19. Study in general: Acute and convalescent COVID-19 specimens originated in the United States, Italy and Spain. Sources were T cells, B-cell-depleted T cells, or PBMCs; the material itself was cDNA or gDNA.

Sequenced by immunoSEQ multiplex PCR; TCRdb stores in-frame clones only, minus some. The top ten clones hold around 2.5% of a sample with hundreds of thousands of clones, roughly 83% of them seen once. CDR3 length: 12 amino acids. V was clipped by 7 bases and J by 7 bases; unmatched bases: 3. From germline, CDR1 is WNHNN and CDR2 SYGVQD (reference sequence). In its sample, this clone was seen once. Sample: peripheral blood. The chain recombines TRBV10-1 with TRBJ2-2, with 7 bases identical to TRBD2. This TCR was sampled from a woman in her 70s with active or convalescent COVID-19. DNA of the CDR3: TGCGCCAGCAAGGCTAGCGGCGGGGAGCTGTTTTTT. Its translation: CASKASGGELFF.